This TCR beta chain was obtained from a study of blood T cell repertoires in COVID-19. For the study at large: PBMCs, B-cell-depleted T cells, or T cells were the source of the cDNA or gDNA that made up the material.

Per germline, CDR1 MGHRA and CDR2 YSYEKL. The CDR3 is 14 residues long. Trimming pared 0 bases from V and 11 bases from J, leaving 14 bases between. This table comes from immunoSEQ multiplex PCR, and its TCRdb copy is limited to in-frame clones, with some not included. Of roughly 250,000 clones in the sample, approximately 86% were seen once. Sequenced material: peripheral blood. The origin of this receptor is a woman aged 25 to 39 with acute or convalescent COVID-19. The rearrangement links TRBV4-1 to TRBJ1-5, with D possibly being TRBD1 (5 bases). Here the CDR3 reads CASSQDSRGWAQHF. CDR3 sequence (DNA): TGCGCCAGCAGCCAAGATAGTAGGGGCTGGGCCCAGCATTTT.